Sequencing of this TCR beta chain was carried out in a study of cytomegalovirus exposure and HLA in healthy donors. The wider study: A later analysis reported the same platform for the roughly 120 validation repertoires and the approximately 700 first-cohort repertoires.

Germline CDR1 and CDR2: PRHDT and FYEKMQ (reference sequence). The CDR3 runs 17 residues. The repertoire was sequenced with immunoSEQ multiplex PCR; TCRdb's copy has only in-frame clones and lacks some. The sample includes tens of thousands of clones, 90% to 95% of them seen just once. This clone has just one count. Its antigen is undetermined. The junction departs from the called germline gene at one end, perhaps through a read error. General study points: A few CMV-associated chains were confirmed in vitro to be specific for CMV antigens.

The chain combines TRBV13 with TRBJ2-2; 15 bases match TRBD2. This clonotype was sampled from a woman in her 30s in good health and CMV-seropositive. The sequenced sample consisted of PBMCs. CDR3 sequence: CASSLGLAGGLAGELFF. For the CDR3, the DNA is TGTGCCAGCAGCCTAGGACTAGCGGGAGGGCTGGCCGGGGAGCTGTTTTTT.